What follows are 6 T cell receptor beta chains derived from one specimen sequenced in a study of TIL therapy for anti-PD-1-resistant metastatic lung cancer. The time point: pre-treatment sample, taken before nivolumab and TIL therapy. Sequencing used immunoSEQ v3. Some clones are missing from TCRdb's copy, which holds only in-frame ones; the method was immunoSEQ multiplex PCR. The sample has roughly 57,000 clones, roughly four fifths seen once. Sample: blood, taken at baseline. Receptors originate from a person between 25 and 79 years old with non-small cell lung cancer.

This clone was seen just once. This rearrangement joins TRBV7-2 to TRBJ2-2, with TRBD1 matching over 9 bases. Germline CDR1 and CDR2: SGHTA and FQGNSA. After removal of 1 base from V and 6 bases from J, the junction contained 3 bases not matched to a gene. This CDR3 region has 15 residues. The CDR3 bases are TGTGCCAGCAGCTTAGGGGGACAGGGCTCCGGGGAGCTGTTTTTT. Translation: CASSLGGQGSGELFF.

The gene calls are TRBV11-2 and TRBJ2-1; tentatively, D is TRBD2 (7 bases). The CDR3 covers 13 residues. Germline CDR1 and CDR2: SGHAT and FQNNGV. Trimming pared 3 bases from V and 8 bases from J, leaving 11 bases between. CDR3 coding DNA: TGTGCCAGCAGCTTCTCGGGGGGCGATGAGCAGTTCTTC. Translated: CASSFSGGDEQFF. The variable domain in full, completed from reference TRBV11-2 and TRBJ2-1, reads EAGVAQSPRYKIIEKRQSVAFWCNPISGHATLYWYQQILGQGPKLLIQFQNNGVVDDSQLPKDRFSAERLKGVDSTLKIQPAKLEDSAVYLCASSFSGGDEQFFGPGTRLTVL.

This chain links TRBV29-1 with TRBJ2-7, with D perhaps being TRBD1 or TRBD2 (5 bases each). V lost 3 bases to trimming and J lost 6 bases, with 18 bases between them. The CDR3 totals 14 residues. Germline V gene lookup returns CDR1 SQVTM and CDR2 ANQGSEA. This CDR3 reads CSVEKDNGGVEQYF. DNA for the CDR3: TGCAGCGTTGAGAAGGACAATGGAGGAGTCGAGCAGTACTTC.

The chain has TRBV2 and TRBJ2-7; weak D call: TRBD1 (5 bases). The CDR3 covers 14 residues. Germline assignment: CDR1 SNHLY and CDR2 FYNNEI. V lost 6 bases and J lost 3, with 15 bases in between. This chain's CDR3 is CASRGLTKFYEQYF. In DNA form, the CDR3 reads TGTGCCAGCAGGGGGCTAACAAAATTCTACGAGCAGTACTTC.

The genes are TRBV30 and TRBJ1-2; possibly TRBD1 for D (5 bases). The CDR3 spans 14 residues. The germline V and J ends were trimmed by 0 bases and 8 bases, with 16 bases remaining between them. The germline CDR1 and CDR2 sequences are GTSNPN and SVGIG (reference sequence). The CDR3 reads CAWSVLGGSGGYTF. The CDR3 DNA follows: TGTGCCTGGAGTGTATTGGGGGGATCGGGCGGCTACACCTTC.

The chain employs TRBV19 and TRBJ2-1, with no clear D. Trimming pared 7 bases from V and 6 bases from J, leaving 16 bases between. The CDR3 totals 14 residues. Per germline, CDR1 LNHDA and CDR2 SQIVND (reference sequence). The chain's CDR3 is CASNEGKVFNEQFF. In DNA form, the CDR3 reads TGTGCCAGTAATGAAGGGAAGGTTTTCAATGAGCAGTTCTTC.